The sequence of this T cell receptor (beta chain) was determined in a study of blood T cell repertoires in COVID-19. Study context: Whether acute or convalescent, the COVID-19 samples came from the United States, Italy and Spain. The cDNA or gDNA used as material had been derived from T cells, B-cell-depleted T cells, or PBMCs.

This clone was detected many times. TCRdb's copy holds only in-frame clones and misses some; the assay was immunoSEQ multiplex PCR. The data contain about 71,000 clones, 70% to 85% of them singletons. CDR1 and CDR2 (germline): MGHRA, YSYEKL. V was clipped by 0 bases and J by 3 bases, with 11 bases between them. The CDR3 has 15 residues. The origin of this receptor is a man between 70 and 80 years old with acute or convalescent COVID-19. The chain has TRBV4-1 and TRBJ1-1; D is possibly TRBD1 (5 bases). The sequenced sample was peripheral blood. DNA for the CDR3: TGCGCCAGCAGCCAAGATTGGGTAGGGGACACTGAAGCTTTCTTT. It encodes CASSQDWVGDTEAFF.